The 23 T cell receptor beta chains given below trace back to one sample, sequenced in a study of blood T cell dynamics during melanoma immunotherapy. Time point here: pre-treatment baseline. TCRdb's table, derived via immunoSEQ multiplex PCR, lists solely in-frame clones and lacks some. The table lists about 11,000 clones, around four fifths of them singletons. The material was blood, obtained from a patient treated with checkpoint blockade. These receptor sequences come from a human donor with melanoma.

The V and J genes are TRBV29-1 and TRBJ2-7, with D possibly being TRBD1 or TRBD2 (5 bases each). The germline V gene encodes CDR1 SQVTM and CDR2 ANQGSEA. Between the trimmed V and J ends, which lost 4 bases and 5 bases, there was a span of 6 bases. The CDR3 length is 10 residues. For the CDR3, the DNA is TGCAGCGTTGGGGACCACGAGCAGTACTTC. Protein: CSVGDHEQYF.

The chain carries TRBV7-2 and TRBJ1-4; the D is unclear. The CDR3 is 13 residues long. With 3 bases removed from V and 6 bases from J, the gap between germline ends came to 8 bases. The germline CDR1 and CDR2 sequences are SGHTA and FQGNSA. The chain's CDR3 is CASSLDNDEKLFF. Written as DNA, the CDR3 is TGTGCCAGCAGCTTGGATAACGATGAAAAACTGTTTTTT.

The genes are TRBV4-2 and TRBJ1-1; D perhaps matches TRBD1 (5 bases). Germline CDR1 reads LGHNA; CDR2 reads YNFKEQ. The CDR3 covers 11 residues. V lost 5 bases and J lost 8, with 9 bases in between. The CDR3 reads CASSLGTEAFF. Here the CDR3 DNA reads TGTGCCAGCAGCTTGGGGACCGAAGCTTTCTTT.

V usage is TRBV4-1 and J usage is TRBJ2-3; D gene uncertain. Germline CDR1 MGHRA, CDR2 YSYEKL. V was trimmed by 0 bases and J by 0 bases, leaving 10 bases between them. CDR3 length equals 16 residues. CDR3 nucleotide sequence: TGCGCCAGCAGCCAAGAAGGTGTCAGTAGCACAGATACGCAGTATTTT. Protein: CASSQEGVSSTDTQYF.

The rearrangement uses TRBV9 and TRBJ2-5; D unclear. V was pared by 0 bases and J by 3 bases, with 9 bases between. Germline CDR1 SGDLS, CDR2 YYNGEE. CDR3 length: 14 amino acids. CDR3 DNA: TGTGCCAGCAGCGTAGGGGTTAGGAAAGAGACCCAGTACTTC. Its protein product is CASSVGVRKETQYF. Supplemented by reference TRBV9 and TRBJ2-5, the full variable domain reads DSGVTQTPKHLITATGQRVTLRCSPRSGDLSVYWYQQSLDQGLQFLIQYYNGEERAKGNILERFSAQQFPDLHSELNLSSLELGDSALYFCASSVGVRKETQYFGPGTRLLVL.

CDR3 residues: CASSILAGRKFAQPQHF. DNA for the CDR3: TGTGCCAGTAGTATCCTGGCCGGCAGAAAATTTGCTCAGCCCCAGCATTTT. The chain couples TRBV19 to TRBJ1-5, with D unclear. The germline CDR1 and CDR2 sequences are LNHDA and SQIVND (reference sequence). Trimming shortened V by 3 bases and J by 6 bases, and 21 bases separated the two germline ends. The CDR3 has 17 amino acids.

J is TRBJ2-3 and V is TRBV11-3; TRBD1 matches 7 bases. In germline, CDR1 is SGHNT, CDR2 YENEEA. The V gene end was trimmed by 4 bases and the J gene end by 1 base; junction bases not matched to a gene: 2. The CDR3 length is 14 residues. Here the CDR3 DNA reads TGTGCCAGCAGCTCTACAGGGGGCACAGATACGCAGTATTTT. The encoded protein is CASSSTGGTDTQYF.

Here the CDR3 reads CASSLGQGIYNEQFF. Here the CDR3 DNA reads TGCGCCAGCAGCCTGGGACAGGGGATTTACAATGAGCAGTTCTTC. The chain joins TRBV5-1 to TRBJ2-1; TRBD1 matches at 10 bases. The CDR3 consists of 15 residues. The germline CDR1 and CDR2 sequences are SGHRS and YFSETQ. V lost 4 bases and J lost 4; bases outside the gene matches: 5.

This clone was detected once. CDR3 amino acids: CASSLITSGTDTQYF. CDR3 sequence (DNA): TGTGCCAGCAGTTTAATCACTAGCGGGACAGATACGCAGTATTTT. The chain carries TRBV27 and TRBJ2-3, with TRBD2 matching over 9 bases. The junction had 3 bases not matched to a gene; V was cut back by 2 bases and J by 3 bases. Germline loops: CDR1 MNHEY, CDR2 SMNVEV (reference sequence). There are 15 residues in the CDR3.

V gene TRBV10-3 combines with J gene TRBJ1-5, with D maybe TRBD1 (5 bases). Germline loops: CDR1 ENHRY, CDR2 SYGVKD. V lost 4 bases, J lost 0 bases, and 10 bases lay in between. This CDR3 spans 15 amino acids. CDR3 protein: CAISGGSNSNQPQHF. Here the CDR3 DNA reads TGTGCCATCAGTGGGGGGTCGAATAGCAATCAGCCCCAGCATTTT.

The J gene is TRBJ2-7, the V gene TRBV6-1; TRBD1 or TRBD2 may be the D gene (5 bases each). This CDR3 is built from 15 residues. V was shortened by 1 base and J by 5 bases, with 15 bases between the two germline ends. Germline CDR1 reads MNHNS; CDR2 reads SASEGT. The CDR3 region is CASSEGWGRDDEQYF. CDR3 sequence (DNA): TGTGCCAGCAGTGAAGGTTGGGGCAGGGACGACGAGCAGTACTTC.

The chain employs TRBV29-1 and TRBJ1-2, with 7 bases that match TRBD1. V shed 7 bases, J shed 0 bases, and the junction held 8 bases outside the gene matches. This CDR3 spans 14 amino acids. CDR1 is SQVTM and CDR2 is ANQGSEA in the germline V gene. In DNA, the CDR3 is TGCAGCGCCGTGGGGGACAGCGCTAACTATGGCTACACCTTC. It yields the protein CSAVGDSANYGYTF.

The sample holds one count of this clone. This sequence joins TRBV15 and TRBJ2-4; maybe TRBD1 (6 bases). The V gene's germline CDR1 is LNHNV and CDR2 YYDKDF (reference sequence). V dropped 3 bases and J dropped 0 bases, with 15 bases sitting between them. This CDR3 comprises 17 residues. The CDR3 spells CATSRWGQGSAKNIQYF. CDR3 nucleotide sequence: TGTGCCACCAGCAGGTGGGGGCAGGGATCAGCCAAAAACATTCAGTACTTC. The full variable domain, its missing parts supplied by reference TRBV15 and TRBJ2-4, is DAMVIQNPRYQVTQFGKPVTLSCSQTLNHNVMYWYQQKSSQAPKLLFHYYDKDFNNEADTPDNFQSRRPNTSFCFLDIRSPGLGDTAMYLCATSRWGQGSAKNIQYFGAGTRLSVL.

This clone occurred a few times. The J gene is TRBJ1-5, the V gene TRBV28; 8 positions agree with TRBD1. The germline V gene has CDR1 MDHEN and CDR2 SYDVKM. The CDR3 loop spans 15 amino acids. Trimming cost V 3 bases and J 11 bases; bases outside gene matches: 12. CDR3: CASSLGRGPLGAQHF. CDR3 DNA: TGTGCCAGCAGTTTGGGCAGGGGGCCCCTGGGGGCCCAGCATTTT.

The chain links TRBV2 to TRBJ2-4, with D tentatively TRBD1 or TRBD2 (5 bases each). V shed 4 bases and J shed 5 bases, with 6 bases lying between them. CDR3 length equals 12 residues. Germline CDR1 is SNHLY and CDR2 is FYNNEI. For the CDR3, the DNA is TGTGCCAGCAGTGTGGGGGAAAACATTCAGTACTTC. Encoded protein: CASSVGENIQYF. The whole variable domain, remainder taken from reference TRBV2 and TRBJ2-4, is EPEVTQTPSHQVTQMGQEVILRCVPISNHLYFYWYRQILGQKVEFLVSFYNNEISEKSEIFDDQFSVERPDGSNFTLKIRSTKLEDSAMYFCASSVGENIQYFGAGTRLSVL.

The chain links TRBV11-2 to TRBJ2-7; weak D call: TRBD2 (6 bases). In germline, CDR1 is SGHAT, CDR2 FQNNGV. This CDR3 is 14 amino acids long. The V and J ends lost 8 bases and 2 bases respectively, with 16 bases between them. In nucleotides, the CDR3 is TGTGCCAGCTGGGAGGCTACCTCTCCCTACGAGCAGTACTTC. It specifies CASWEATSPYEQYF.

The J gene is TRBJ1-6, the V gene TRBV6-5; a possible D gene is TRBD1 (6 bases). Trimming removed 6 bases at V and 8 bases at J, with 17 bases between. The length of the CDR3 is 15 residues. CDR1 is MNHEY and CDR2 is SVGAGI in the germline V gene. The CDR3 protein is CASSSQGQMDSPLHF. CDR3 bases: TGTGCCAGCAGCTCCCAGGGACAAATGGATTCACCCCTCCACTTT.

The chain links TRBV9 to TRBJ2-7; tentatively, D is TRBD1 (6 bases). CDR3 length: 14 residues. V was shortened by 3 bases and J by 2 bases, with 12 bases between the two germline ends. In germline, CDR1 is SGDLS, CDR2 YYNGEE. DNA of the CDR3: TGTGCCAGCAGCGGGGACACCTCTACCTACGAGCAGTACTTC. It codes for CASSGDTSTYEQYF.

The CDR3 DNA follows: TGTGCCAGTAGTATATTGGGGGGTGGAAGCAATCAGCCCCAGCATTTT. Encoded protein: CASSILGGGSNQPQHF. The chain uses TRBV19 and TRBJ1-5, with D possibly being TRBD1 (5 bases). The CDR3 has 16 amino acids. CDR1 is LNHDA, CDR2 SQIVND, per germline (reference sequence). V lost 2 bases to trimming and J lost 1 base, with 12 bases between them.

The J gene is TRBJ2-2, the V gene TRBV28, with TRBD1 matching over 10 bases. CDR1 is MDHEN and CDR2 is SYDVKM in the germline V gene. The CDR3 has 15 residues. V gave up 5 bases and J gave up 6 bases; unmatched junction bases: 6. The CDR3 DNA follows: TGTGCCAGCAGTCCCACCGGGACAGGGGCCGGGGAGCTGTTTTTT. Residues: CASSPTGTGAGELFF.

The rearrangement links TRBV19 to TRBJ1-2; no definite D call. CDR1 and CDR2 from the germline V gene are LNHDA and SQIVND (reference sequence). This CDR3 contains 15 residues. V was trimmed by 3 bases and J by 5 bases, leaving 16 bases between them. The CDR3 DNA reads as TGTGCCAGTAGTATCGGACTAACCCGGAGGTATGGCTACACCTTC. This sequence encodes CASSIGLTRRYGYTF. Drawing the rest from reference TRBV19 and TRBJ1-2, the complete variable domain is DGGITQSPKYLFRKEGQNVTLSCEQNLNHDAMYWYRQDPGQGLRLIYYSQIVNDFQKGDIAEGYSVSREKKESFPLTVTSAQKNPTAFYLCASSIGLTRRYGYTFGSGTRLTVV.

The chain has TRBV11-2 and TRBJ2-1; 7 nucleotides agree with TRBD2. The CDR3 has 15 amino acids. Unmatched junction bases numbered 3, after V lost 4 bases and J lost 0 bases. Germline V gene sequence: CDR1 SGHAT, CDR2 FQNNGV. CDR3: CASSSVAGSYNEQFF. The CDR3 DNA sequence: TGTGCCAGCAGCTCCGTAGCGGGCTCCTACAATGAGCAGTTCTTC.

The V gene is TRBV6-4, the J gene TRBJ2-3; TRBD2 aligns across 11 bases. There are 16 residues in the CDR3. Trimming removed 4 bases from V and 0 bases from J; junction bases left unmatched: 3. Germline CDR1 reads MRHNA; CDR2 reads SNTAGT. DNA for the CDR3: TGTGCCAGCAGTGGATTAGCGGGAGGGAGCACAGATACGCAGTATTTT. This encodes CASSGLAGGSTDTQYF.